This TCR beta chain was sequenced for a study of OX40 agonist ivuxolimab in advanced cancers. Overall study context: At 82.7% male, the cohort had a mean age of about 60 years, ranging from about 20 to 79.

TCRdb's copy holds only in-frame clones and misses some; the assay was immunoSEQ multiplex PCR. The sample records under 25,000 clones, about three quarters being singletons. CDR1 and CDR2 (germline): SGHVS, FQNEAQ. The length of the CDR3 is 17 residues. The V end lost 2 bases, the J end lost 0 bases, and 15 bases lay between the germline ends. Note on this clone: Its antigen is not known.

Autoimmune disease history or systemic immunosuppression barred patients. Study results and limitations: Among the lowest peripheral clonal expansion occurred in 0.1-3.0 mg/kg partial responders.

The receptor was derived from an adult with an advanced solid tumor such as melanoma, head and neck, liver or kidney cancer. The V call is TRBV7-8, the J call TRBJ2-3; unclear D gene. Material: CD4+ or CD8+ T cells sorted from blood, obtained in a trial of the OX40 agonist ivuxolimab. CDR3 sequence reads: CASSLHRAVRSTDTQYF. CDR3 DNA sequence: TGTGCCAGCAGCTTACACCGGGCGGTTCGAAGCACAGATACGCAGTATTTT.